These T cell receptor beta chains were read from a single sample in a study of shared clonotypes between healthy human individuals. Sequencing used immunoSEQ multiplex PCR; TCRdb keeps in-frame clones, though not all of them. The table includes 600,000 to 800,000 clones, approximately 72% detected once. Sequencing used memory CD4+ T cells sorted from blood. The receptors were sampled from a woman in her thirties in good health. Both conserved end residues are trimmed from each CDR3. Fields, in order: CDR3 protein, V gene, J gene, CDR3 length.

CDR3: ASSLRGFPNEKLF
V: TRBV28
J: TRBJ1-4
length: 13

CDR3: ASRYPAGVGYEQY
V: TRBV28
J: TRBJ2-7
length: 13

CDR3: ASTLGRGQPQH
V: TRBV6-5
J: TRBJ1-5
length: 11

CDR3: ASSLNRGRARYRDTQY
V: TRBV27
J: TRBJ2-3
length: 16

CDR3: ASSSGQGYAGELF
V: TRBV7-9
J: TRBJ2-2
length: 13

CDR3: ASSLAPVAKNIQY
V: TRBV5-1
J: TRBJ2-4
length: 13

CDR3: ASSTGGHYGYT
V: TRBV28
J: TRBJ1-2
length: 11

CDR3: ASRRVLAGTDTQY
V: TRBV28
J: TRBJ2-3
length: 13

CDR3: ASSLGLGGEQY
V: TRBV5-1
J: TRBJ2-7
length: 11

CDR3: ASSRGANYGYT
V: TRBV7-9
J: TRBJ1-2
length: 11

CDR3: ASSQALREQY
V: TRBV6-6
J: TRBJ2-7
length: 10

CDR3: ATSLSGNTYEQY
V: TRBV15
J: TRBJ2-7
length: 12

CDR3: ASSVAGGSADTQY
V: TRBV11-2
J: TRBJ2-3
length: 13

CDR3: ASSPQGLLNTGELF
V: TRBV7-9
J: TRBJ2-2
length: 14

CDR3: ASSREPYNEQF
V: TRBV6-6
J: TRBJ2-1
length: 11

CDR3: ASSVGTGVYHGYT
V: TRBV9
J: TRBJ1-2
length: 13

CDR3: ASSYPTGGYEQY
V: TRBV6-5
J: TRBJ2-7
length: 12

CDR3: ASSFDRVYTQY
V: TRBV5-1
J: TRBJ2-3
length: 11

CDR3: ASSPQGQGNSGANVLT
V: TRBV7-9
J: TRBJ2-6
length: 16

CDR3: ASSLLAGGTDTQY
V: TRBV5-4
J: TRBJ2-3
length: 13

CDR3: ASSWTMGKETQY
V: TRBV5-5
J: TRBJ2-5
length: 12

CDR3: ASSGSAGYNQPQH
V: TRBV2
J: TRBJ1-5
length: 13

CDR3: ASYNGANVLT
V: TRBV6-1
J: TRBJ2-6
length: 10

CDR3: ASSLRQGSISHEQF
V: TRBV27
J: TRBJ2-1
length: 14

CDR3: ASRSYRAGPYNEQF
V: TRBV28
J: TRBJ2-1
length: 14

CDR3: ASSENETPLDEQY
V: TRBV2
J: TRBJ2-7
length: 13

CDR3: ASSDQGPQH
V: TRBV25-1
J: TRBJ1-5
length: 9

CDR3: ASSGGLAGVGEQY
V: TRBV5-1
J: TRBJ2-7
length: 13

CDR3: ASSPRLAGLNEQF
V: TRBV28
J: TRBJ2-1
length: 13

CDR3: ASRRAGGSSYEQY
V: TRBV11-1
J: TRBJ2-7
length: 13

CDR3: ASSLGFSLPEQY
V: TRBV28
J: TRBJ2-7
length: 12

CDR3: ATSWDRGGNTEAF
V: TRBV10-3
J: TRBJ1-1
length: 13

CDR3: ASSRDRLNQPQH
V: TRBV7-3
J: TRBJ1-5
length: 12

CDR3: ASSLTIAGGILNTGELF
V: TRBV7-2
J: TRBJ2-2
length: 17

CDR3: ASSTGLAGGVQF
V: TRBV7-3
J: TRBJ2-1
length: 12

CDR3: ASSERAVYGYT
V: TRBV6-1
J: TRBJ1-2
length: 11

CDR3: ASSPQGDYGYT
V: TRBV11-2
J: TRBJ1-2
length: 11

CDR3: ASSLVALVTDTQY
V: TRBV7-2
J: TRBJ2-3
length: 13

CDR3: ASSQAPSGGDSYEQY
V: TRBV4-1
J: TRBJ2-7
length: 15

CDR3: ASSEARQGARSQPQH
V: TRBV2
J: TRBJ1-5
length: 15

CDR3: ASSIERVLSYEQY
V: TRBV6-5
J: TRBJ2-7
length: 13

CDR3: ASGSIQGGVETQY
V: TRBV19
J: TRBJ2-5
length: 13

CDR3: ASSPRLPYEQY
V: TRBV13
J: TRBJ2-7
length: 11

CDR3: ASSSDIGSYT
V: TRBV7-2
J: TRBJ1-2
length: 10

CDR3: ASSSGGSSSYEQY
V: TRBV28
J: TRBJ2-7
length: 13

CDR3: ASSIAPLAGSETQY
V: TRBV19
J: TRBJ2-5
length: 14

CDR3: ASSPGVGGKDQPQH
V: TRBV18
J: TRBJ1-5
length: 14

CDR3: ASSSPGLPWDEQY
V: TRBV21-1
J: -
length: 13

CDR3: ASSLPADFSFDTQY
V: TRBV5-1
J: TRBJ2-3
length: 14

CDR3: ASSESLAGGLDTQY
V: TRBV2
J: TRBJ2-3
length: 14

CDR3: ATSRLGNEQF
V: TRBV15
J: TRBJ2-1
length: 10

CDR3: ASSQDWATEQY
V: TRBV4-2
J: TRBJ2-7
length: 11

CDR3: ASRAYAQPQH
V: TRBV19
J: TRBJ1-5
length: 10

CDR3: ASSIVGARVYGYT
V: TRBV19
J: TRBJ1-2
length: 13

CDR3: ASSTGSQETQY
V: TRBV28
J: TRBJ2-5
length: 11

CDR3: ASWATGIGELF
V: TRBV6-1
J: TRBJ2-2
length: 11

CDR3: ASIPPGHPSYEQY
V: TRBV28
J: TRBJ2-7
length: 13

CDR3: ATTRLAGGRSSYNEQF
V: TRBV19
J: TRBJ2-1
length: 16